The entry that follows covers one T cell receptor beta chain sequence. The antigen remains undetermined. The data belong to a study of early T cells in non-severe SARS-CoV-2 infection. The wider study: Chains were unpaired, as sequencing was done on bulk RNA from unsorted whole blood. Study-level points and caveats: A preference for anti-spike CD8 responses marked VDJdb matching, which missed private and CD4 specificities.

Individual cDNA molecules received unique molecular identifiers. TCRdb used MiXCR to reprocess the 5' RACE reads, holding one entry per CDR3 protein. Of approximately 110,000 distinct CDR3 sequences in the sample, just under 15% were seen once. The sample taken for sequencing was whole blood. This receptor was identified in an adult who was a healthcare worker with PCR-confirmed SARS-CoV-2 infection or an uninfected control (not recorded which).

In DNA, the CDR3 is TGTGCCAGCAGCCCCACCGGACTAGCGGGGGCAGATACGCAGTATTTT. Translation: CASSPTGLAGADTQYF. This chain connects TRBV3-1 to TRBJ2-3; 13 nucleotides align to TRBD2. Germline CDR1 LGHDT, CDR2 YNNKEL (reference sequence). The junction had 5 bases not matched to a gene; V was cut back by 4 bases and J by 4 bases. CDR3 length: 16 amino acids.